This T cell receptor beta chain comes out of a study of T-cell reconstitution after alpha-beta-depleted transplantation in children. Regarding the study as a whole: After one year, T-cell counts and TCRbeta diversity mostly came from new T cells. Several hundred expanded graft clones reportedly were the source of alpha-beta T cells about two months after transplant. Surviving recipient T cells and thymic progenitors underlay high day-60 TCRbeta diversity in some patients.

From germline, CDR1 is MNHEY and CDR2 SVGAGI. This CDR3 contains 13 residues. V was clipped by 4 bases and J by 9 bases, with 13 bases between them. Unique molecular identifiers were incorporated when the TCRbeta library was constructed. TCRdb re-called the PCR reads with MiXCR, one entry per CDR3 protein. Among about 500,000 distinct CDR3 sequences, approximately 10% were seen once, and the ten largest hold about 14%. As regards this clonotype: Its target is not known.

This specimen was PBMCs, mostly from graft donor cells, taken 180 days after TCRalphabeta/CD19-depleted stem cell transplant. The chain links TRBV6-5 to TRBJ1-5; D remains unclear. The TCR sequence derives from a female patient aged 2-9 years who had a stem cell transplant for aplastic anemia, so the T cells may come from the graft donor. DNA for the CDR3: TGTGCCAGCAGTTCCAACCCGGCGAGGCCCCAGCATTTT. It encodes CASSSNPARPQHF.